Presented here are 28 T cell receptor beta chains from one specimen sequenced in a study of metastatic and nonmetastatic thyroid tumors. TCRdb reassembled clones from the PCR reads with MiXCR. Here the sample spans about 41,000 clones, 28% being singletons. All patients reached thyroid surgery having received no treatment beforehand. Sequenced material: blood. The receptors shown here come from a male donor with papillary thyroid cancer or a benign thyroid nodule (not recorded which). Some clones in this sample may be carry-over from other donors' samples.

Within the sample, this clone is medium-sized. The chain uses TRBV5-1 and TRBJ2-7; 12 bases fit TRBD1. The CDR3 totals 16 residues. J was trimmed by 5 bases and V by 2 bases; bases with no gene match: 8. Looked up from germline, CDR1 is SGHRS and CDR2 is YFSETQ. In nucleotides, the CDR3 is TGCGCCAGCAGCTTCTTACCCGGGACAGGGGGCAACGAGCAGTACTTC. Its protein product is CASSFLPGTGGNEQYF.

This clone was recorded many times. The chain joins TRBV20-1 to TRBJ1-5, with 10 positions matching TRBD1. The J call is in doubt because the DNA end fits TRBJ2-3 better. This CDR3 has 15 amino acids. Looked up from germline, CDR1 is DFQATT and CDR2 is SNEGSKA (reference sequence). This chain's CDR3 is CSARAGQGENQPQYF. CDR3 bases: TGCAGTGCTAGAGCCGGACAGGGGGAAAATCAGCCCCAGTATTTT.

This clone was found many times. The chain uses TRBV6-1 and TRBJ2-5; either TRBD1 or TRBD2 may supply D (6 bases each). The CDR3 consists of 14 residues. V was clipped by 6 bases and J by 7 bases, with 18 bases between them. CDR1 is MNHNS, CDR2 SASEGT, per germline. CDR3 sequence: CASSPEGGRGTQYF. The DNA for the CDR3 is TGTGCCAGCAGCCCCGAGGGGGGAAGGGGGACCCAGTACTTC.

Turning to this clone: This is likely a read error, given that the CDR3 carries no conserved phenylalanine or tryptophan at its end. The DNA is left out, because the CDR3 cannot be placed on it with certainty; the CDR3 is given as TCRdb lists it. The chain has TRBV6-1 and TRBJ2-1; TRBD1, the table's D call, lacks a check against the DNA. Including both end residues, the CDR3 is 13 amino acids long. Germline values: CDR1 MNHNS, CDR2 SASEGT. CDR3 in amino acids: CASSLLKGRDPHL.

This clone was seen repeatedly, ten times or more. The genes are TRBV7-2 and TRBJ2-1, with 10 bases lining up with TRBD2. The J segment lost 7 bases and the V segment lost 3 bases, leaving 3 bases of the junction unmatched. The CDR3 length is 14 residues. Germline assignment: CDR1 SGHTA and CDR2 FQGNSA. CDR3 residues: CASSFGTSANEQFF. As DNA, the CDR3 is TGTGCCAGCAGCTTCGGGACTAGCGCAAATGAGCAGTTCTTC. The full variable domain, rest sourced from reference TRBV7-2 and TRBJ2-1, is GAGVSQSPSNKVTEKGKDVELRCDPISGHTALYWYRQSLGQGLEFLIYFQGNSAPDKSGLPSDRFSAERTGGSVSTLTIQRTQQEDSAVYLCASSFGTSANEQFFGPGTRLTVL.

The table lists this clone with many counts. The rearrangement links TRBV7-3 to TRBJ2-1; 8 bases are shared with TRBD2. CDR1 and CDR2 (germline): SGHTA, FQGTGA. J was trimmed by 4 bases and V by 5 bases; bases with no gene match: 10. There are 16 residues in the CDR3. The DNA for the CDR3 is TGTGCCAGCAGCCAAGCCGCCGGCGGGGGGTACAATGAGCAGTTCTTC. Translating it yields CASSQAAGGGYNEQFF.

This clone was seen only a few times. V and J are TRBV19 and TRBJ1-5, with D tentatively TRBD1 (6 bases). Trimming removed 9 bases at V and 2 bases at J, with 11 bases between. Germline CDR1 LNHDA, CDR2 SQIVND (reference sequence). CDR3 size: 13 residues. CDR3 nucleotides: TGTGCCAGCAGGGGATTGGGCAATCAGCCCCAGCATTTT. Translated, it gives CASRGLGNQPQHF.

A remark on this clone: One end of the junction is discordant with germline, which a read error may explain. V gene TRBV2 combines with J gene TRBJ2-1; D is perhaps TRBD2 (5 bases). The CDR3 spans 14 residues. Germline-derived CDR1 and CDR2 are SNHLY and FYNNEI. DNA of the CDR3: TGTGCCAGCCGACGGGAAAGATCCTACAATGAGCAGTTATTC. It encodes CASRRERSYNEQLF.

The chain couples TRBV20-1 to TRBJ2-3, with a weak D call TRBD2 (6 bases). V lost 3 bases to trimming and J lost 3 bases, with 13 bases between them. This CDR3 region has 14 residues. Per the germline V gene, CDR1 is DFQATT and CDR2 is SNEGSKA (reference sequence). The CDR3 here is CSARRAGLTDTQYF. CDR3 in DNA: TGCAGTGCTAGGCGGGCAGGACTAACAGATACGCAGTATTTT.

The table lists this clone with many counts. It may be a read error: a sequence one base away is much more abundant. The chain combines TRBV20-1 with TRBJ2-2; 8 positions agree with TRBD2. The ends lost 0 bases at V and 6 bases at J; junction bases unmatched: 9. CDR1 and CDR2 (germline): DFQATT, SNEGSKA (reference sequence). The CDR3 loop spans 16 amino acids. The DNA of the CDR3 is TGCAGTGCTAGAGATCCGCGACTAGCGTCGGCCGGGGAGCTGTTTTTT. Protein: CSARDPRLASAGELFF.

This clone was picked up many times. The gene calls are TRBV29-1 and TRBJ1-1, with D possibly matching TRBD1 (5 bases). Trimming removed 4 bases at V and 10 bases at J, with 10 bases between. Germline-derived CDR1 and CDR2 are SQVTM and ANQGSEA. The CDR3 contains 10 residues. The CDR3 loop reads CSVVEGRAFF. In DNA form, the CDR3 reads TGCAGCGTTGTCGAGGGACGAGCTTTCTTT.

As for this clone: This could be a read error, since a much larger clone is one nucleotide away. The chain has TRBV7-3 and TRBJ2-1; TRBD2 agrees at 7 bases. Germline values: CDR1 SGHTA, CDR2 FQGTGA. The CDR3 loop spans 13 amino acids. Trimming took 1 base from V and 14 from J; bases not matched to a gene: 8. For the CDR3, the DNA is TGTGCCAGCAGCTTAAGTTCCGGGAGGTGGGAGTTCTTC. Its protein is CASSLSSGRWEFF.

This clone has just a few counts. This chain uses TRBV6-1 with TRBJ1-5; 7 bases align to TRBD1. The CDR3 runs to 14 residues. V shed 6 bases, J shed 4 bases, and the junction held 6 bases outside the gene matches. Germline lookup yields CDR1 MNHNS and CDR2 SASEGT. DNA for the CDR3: TGTGCCAGCAGGGAAACAGGGGTTAATCAGCCCCAGCATTTT. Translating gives CASRETGVNQPQHF.

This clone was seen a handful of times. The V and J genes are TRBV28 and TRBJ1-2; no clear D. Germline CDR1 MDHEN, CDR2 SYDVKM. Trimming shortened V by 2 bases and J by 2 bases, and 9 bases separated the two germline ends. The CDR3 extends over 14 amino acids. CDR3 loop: CASSLGGGNYGYTF. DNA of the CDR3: TGTGCCAGCAGTTTAGGTGGAGGAAACTATGGCTACACCTTC.

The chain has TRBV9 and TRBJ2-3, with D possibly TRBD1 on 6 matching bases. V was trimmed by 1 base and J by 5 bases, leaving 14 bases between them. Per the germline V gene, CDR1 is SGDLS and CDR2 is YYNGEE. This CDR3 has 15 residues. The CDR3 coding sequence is TGTGCCAGCAGCGTACAGGGGTACCTGGGAGATACGCAGTATTTT. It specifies CASSVQGYLGDTQYF.

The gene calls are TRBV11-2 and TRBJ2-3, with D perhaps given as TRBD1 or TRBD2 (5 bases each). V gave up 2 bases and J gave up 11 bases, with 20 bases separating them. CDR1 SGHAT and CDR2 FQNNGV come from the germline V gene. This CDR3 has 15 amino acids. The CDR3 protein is CASSLWGSSGQGQYF. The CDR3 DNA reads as TGTGCCAGCAGCTTATGGGGGTCCTCAGGTCAGGGGCAGTATTTT.

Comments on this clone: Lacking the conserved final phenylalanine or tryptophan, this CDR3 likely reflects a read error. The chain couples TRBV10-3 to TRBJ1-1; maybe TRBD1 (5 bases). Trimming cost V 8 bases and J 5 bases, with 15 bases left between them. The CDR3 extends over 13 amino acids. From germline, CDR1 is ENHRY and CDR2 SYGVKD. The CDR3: CAIRDPGQTEAFY. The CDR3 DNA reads TGTGCCATCCGGGACCCAGGTCAAACTGAAGCTTTCTAT.

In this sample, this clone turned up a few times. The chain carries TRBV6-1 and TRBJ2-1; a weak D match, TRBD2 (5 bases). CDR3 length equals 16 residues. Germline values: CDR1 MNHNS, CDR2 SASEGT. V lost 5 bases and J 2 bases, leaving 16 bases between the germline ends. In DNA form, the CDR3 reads TGTGCCAGCAGTCAGACCGACCGGGGAACCTACAATGAGCAGTTCTTC. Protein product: CASSQTDRGTYNEQFF.

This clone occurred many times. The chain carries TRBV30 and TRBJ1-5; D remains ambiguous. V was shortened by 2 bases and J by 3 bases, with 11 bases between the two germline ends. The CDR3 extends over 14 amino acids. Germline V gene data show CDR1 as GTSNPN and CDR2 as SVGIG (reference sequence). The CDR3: CAWSFLGYNQPQHF. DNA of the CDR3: TGTGCCTGGAGTTTCTTGGGATACAATCAGCCCCAGCATTTT.

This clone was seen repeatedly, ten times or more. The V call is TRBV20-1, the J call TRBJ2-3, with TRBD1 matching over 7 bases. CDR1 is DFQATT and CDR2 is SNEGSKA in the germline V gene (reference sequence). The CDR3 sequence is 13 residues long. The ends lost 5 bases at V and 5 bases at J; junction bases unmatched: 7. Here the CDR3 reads CSASGGMVDTQYF. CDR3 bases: TGCAGTGCTTCAGGGGGAATGGTAGATACGCAGTATTTT.

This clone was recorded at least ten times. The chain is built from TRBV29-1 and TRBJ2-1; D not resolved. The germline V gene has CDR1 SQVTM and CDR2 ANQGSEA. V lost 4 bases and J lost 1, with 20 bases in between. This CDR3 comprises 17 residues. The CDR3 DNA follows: TGCAGCGTTGGGCGCTATATGGGCGCTATTTCCTACAATGAGCAGTTCTTC. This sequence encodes CSVGRYMGAISYNEQFF.

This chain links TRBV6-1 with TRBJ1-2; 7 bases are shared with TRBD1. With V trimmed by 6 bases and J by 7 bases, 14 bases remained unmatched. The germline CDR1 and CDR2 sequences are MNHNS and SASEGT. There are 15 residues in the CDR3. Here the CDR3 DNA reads TGTGCCAGCAGAACCCGACAGGGAGAAGAGGCTGGCTACACCTTC. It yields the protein CASRTRQGEEAGYTF.

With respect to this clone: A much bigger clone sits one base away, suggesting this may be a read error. CDR3 protein: CASSQAAVGGYNEQFF. CDR3 sequence (DNA): TGTGCCAGCAGCCAAGCCGCCGTCGGGGGGTACAATGAGCAGTTCTTC. The chain employs TRBV11-3 and TRBJ2-1, with 7 bases matching TRBD2. Germline loops: CDR1 SGHNT, CDR2 YENEEA. The CDR3 is 16 residues long. The J segment lost 4 bases and the V segment lost 5 bases, leaving 11 bases of the junction unmatched.

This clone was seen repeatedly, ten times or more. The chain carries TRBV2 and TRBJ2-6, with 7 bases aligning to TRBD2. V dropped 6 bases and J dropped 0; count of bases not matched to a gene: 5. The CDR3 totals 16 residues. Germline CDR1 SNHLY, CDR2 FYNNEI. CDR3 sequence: CASRAAGDSGANVLTF. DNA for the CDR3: TGTGCCAGCAGAGCCGCGGGAGACTCTGGGGCCAACGTCCTGACTTTC.

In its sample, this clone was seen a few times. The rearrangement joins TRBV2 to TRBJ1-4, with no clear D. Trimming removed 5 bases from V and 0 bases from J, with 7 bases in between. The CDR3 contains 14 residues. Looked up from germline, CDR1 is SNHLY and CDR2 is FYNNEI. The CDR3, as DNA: TGTGCCAGCAGTCTCAGGCCAACTAATGAAAAACTGTTTTTT. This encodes CASSLRPTNEKLFF.

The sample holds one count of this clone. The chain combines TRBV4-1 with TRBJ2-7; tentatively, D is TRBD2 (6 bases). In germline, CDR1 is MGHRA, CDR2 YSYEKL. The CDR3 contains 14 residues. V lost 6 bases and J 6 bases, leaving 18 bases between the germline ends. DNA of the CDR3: TGCGCCAGCAGGCCGGGACTGTGGGGTCGCGAGCAGTACTTC. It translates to CASRPGLWGREQYF.

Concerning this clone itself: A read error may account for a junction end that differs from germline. CDR3 DNA: TGTGCCTGCAGCGGACAGGGGAACCCCTCCGAGCAGTACTTC. The encoded protein is CACSGQGNPSEQYF. J is TRBJ2-7 and V is TRBV11-2; 9 bases line up with TRBD1. The CDR3 has 14 amino acids. Looked up from germline, CDR1 is SGHAT and CDR2 is FQNNGV.

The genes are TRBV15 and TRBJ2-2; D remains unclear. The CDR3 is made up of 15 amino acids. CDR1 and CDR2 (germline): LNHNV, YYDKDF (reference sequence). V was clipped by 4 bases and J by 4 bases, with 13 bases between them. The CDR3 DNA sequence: TGTGCCACCAGCACCCTTAGGGCGCCCACCGGGGAGCTGTTTTTT. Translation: CATSTLRAPTGELFF.